These 10 T cell receptor beta chains came from one sample sequenced in a study of identical twins (TCRdb year 2016). To prepare the library, 5' RACE was applied. The sequencing machine was an Illumina HiSeq 2000. TCRdb's own reprocessing of the public reads used fastp at Q25 and MiXCR and kept productive beta chains. One record per CDR3 amino acid sequence lists the most common genes and DNA. Across this sample there are about 240,000 distinct CDR3 sequences, with 12% seen only once. The top ten clonotypes cover 3.5% to 5% of the sample. The same data also contributed to another study, on yellow fever vaccine responses in identical twins.

What was sequenced was memory (CD45RO+) T cells sorted from blood. According to the study, the label for this sample's cell subset or site signals: CD45RO+ enriched T cells. All receptors come from a woman between 18 and 29 years old in good health.

The table lists this clonotype with a few counts. The rearrangement joins TRBV4-2 to TRBJ2-7, with 10 bases matching TRBD2. The CDR3 has 15 residues. Germline-derived CDR1 and CDR2 are LGHNA and YNFKEQ. The junction had 4 bases not matched to a gene; V was cut back by 1 base and J by 4 bases. CDR3 protein: CASSQVASGSYEQYF. The CDR3 DNA follows: TGTGCCAGCAGCCAAGTGGCTAGCGGGAGTTACGAGCAGTACTTC.

This clonotype occurred many times. V and J are TRBV7-9 and TRBJ2-3; possibly TRBD1 for D (6 bases). The germline V gene encodes CDR1 SEHNR and CDR2 FQNEAQ (reference sequence). The CDR3 is 16 amino acids. Trimming removed 1 base at V and 1 base at J, with 12 bases between. CDR3: CASSLDQPGGTDTQYF. CDR3 sequence (DNA): TGTGCCAGCAGCTTAGACCAACCAGGGGGCACAGATACGCAGTATTTT.

This clonotype has at least ten counts. V gene TRBV6-1 combines with J gene TRBJ1-4; tentative D call: TRBD1 (5 bases). The CDR3 covers 15 residues. V lost 7 bases and J lost 10, with 22 bases in between. Germline CDR1 and CDR2: MNHNS and SASEGT. CDR3 amino acids: CASTPGLSGAGKLFF. The CDR3 DNA follows: TGTGCCAGCACCCCAGGGTTATCCGGGGCTGGAAAACTGTTTTTT.

This clonotype was counted a few times. The chain carries TRBV12-3 or TRBV12-4 and TRBJ2-3, with 10 nucleotides matching TRBD1. V gave up 6 bases and J gave up 3 bases; unmatched junction bases: 6. The CDR3 is 15 amino acids. The CDR3 DNA follows: TGTGCCAGCAGCCAACGACAGGGGGCAACAGATACGCAGTATTTT. Translating gives CASSQRQGATDTQYF.

This clonotype was picked up many times. V gene TRBV27 combines with J gene TRBJ2-1, with 8 bases lining up with TRBD1. CDR1 is MNHEY and CDR2 is SMNVEV in the germline V gene (reference sequence). CDR3 length: 17 residues. After removal of 8 bases from V and 0 bases from J, the junction contained 12 bases not matched to a gene. The CDR3: CASRPQSTGGSYNEQFF. The DNA of the CDR3 is TGTGCCAGCCGACCCCAATCCACAGGGGGCTCCTACAATGAGCAGTTCTTC.

The rearrangement joins TRBV11-3 to TRBJ2-1, with D unclear. Trimming cost V 4 bases and J 6 bases, with 19 bases left between them. CDR1 is SGHNT, CDR2 YENEEA, per germline. The CDR3 spans 16 residues. CDR3 amino acids: CASSSGLSGDINEQFF. CDR3 nucleotides: TGTGCCAGCAGCTCGGGTCTTAGTGGGGATATCAATGAGCAGTTCTTC.

The sample holds a few counts of this clonotype. The rearrangement joins TRBV7-8 to TRBJ2-5; D is perhaps TRBD2 (5 bases). The CDR3 loop spans 14 amino acids. V was cut by 4 bases and J by 5 bases, with 14 bases left in between. CDR1 and CDR2 from the germline V gene are SGHVS and FQNEAQ. The CDR3 sequence: CASSSFGRAETQYF. The DNA of the CDR3 is TGTGCCAGCAGCTCTTTTGGGAGAGCGGAGACCCAGTACTTC.

This clonotype occurred a few times. The rearrangement joins TRBV7-9 to TRBJ2-7, with 9 positions matching TRBD2. V dropped 1 base and J dropped 4; count of bases not matched to a gene: 8. The V gene's germline CDR1 is SEHNR and CDR2 FQNEAQ (reference sequence). The CDR3 extends over 16 amino acids. The CDR3 region is CASSLGGASGKYEQYF. CDR3 DNA sequence: TGTGCCAGCAGCTTAGGGGGGGCTAGCGGGAAATACGAGCAGTACTTC.

The rearrangement links TRBV20-1 to TRBJ2-3; D might be TRBD2 (5 bases). V lost 6 bases and J lost 1, with 11 bases in between. The CDR3 is made up of 13 amino acids. CDR1 and CDR2 (germline): DFQATT, SNEGSKA (reference sequence). CDR3 loop: CSAAPGGTDTQYF. The CDR3 DNA is TGCAGTGCGGCGCCCGGGGGCACAGATACGCAGTATTTT.

This clonotype occurred a few times. Here the CDR3 DNA reads TGTGCCAGGCCGGCGGTCGAGAACACAGATACGCAGTATTTT. The encoded protein is CARPAVENTDTQYF. This chain joins TRBV7-9 and TRBJ2-3; D is ambiguous. Germline V CDR1 and CDR2: SEHNR, FQNEAQ (reference sequence). Trimming took 9 bases from V and 2 from J, leaving 15 bases between them. There are 14 residues in the CDR3.